This T cell receptor beta chain was observed in a study of Graves' ophthalmopathy and Graves' hyperthyroidism listed by TCRdb under 2018. Looking at the study overall: Peripheral blood was collected at initial diagnosis, before any treatment. TCR beta repertoire signatures were used to distinguish Graves' ophthalmopathy from Graves' hyperthyroidism and to predict progression to ophthalmopathy. In total, over 130 blood samples were TCR-sequenced: fewer than 50 ophthalmopathy, about 75 hyperthyroidism and around 17 hyperthyroidism-to-ophthalmopathy patients. A discovery set of about a hundred patients (43 ophthalmopathy, 55 to 60 stable hyperthyroidism) was enrolled to explore V-J signatures distinguishing ophthalmopathy from hyperthyroidism. For independent validation, a separate cohort was made up of 18 hyperthyroidism patients plus 17 patients who later progressed from hyperthyroidism to ophthalmopathy. T-cell repertoires of thyroid tissue and blood were compared in over 5 hyperthyroidism patients. Following sample collection, hyperthyroidism patients were given methimazole at a starting dose of 30 mg daily, and ophthalmopathy patients were given high-dose intravenous methylprednisolone. The full study reports these points: Most expanded thyroid clonotypes with a frequency above 0.001 also appeared in blood, which suggests that blood repertoires may reflect the immune response in the thyroid. Ophthalmopathy was separated from stable hyperthyroidism by the 13-signature model with about 90% sensitivity and around 81% specificity in cross-validation and with 80%/75% in the test set. Sample size was not predetermined statistically, and investigators were not blinded to group allocation. In validation, the model predicted ophthalmopathy progression with about 71% sensitivity and roughly 78% specificity; roughly 11 predicted patients were CT-confirmed with GO in a median of around 6.5 months.

The ophthalmopathy patients had moderately to severely active disease, with a Clinical Activity Score of 3 or higher, a NOSPECS grade of 4 or higher, and a disease duration of less than 3 months. Patients with other autoimmune diseases, uncontrolled infections, pregnancy or lactation were excluded from the study. Diagnosis was based on clinical symptoms, serum thyroxine, TRAb, thyroid ultrasound and orbital computed tomography. Ficoll-Paque density gradient centrifugation was used to isolate PBMCs from about 10 ml of fresh peripheral blood. Total RNA was extracted with Trizol reagent and quality-checked on an Agilent 2100 Bioanalyzer. A word on this clonotype: The antigen it recognizes is unknown. A much bigger clone sits one base away, suggesting this may be a read error.

TCR beta CDR3 regions were amplified from RNA transcripts for repertoire sequencing. The first round of RT-PCR was done with HTBI primers and the Qiagen OneStep RT-PCR kit, and was followed by a second round of multiplex PCR, then size selection and purification. Sequencing of the libraries was carried out on an Illumina HiSeq2000 in paired-end mode with 100 bp reads. From the authors' description of their analysis: SOAPnuke was used for read processing, and reads with adapters, uncalled bases, a mean Phred below 15, or no exact constant-primer or identifier match were discarded. COPE v1.2.5 was used to merge the high-quality paired reads. Clonotypes were defined as unique nucleotide sequences and were aligned to IMGT TRB V, D and J references using MiTCR v1.1. The analysis was limited to V-J combinations with a frequency above 0.0001, which together covered 99% to 99.2% of the repertoires. For each V-J combination, a TCR clonal expansion and chaos score was defined as F50 clonal expansion divided by the chaos observed in the TCRdist matrix. Features were reduced by Welch's t-statistics and random forest to around 14 V-J combinations, which fed a naive Bayes classifier. The Morisita-Horn index was used to measure how similar the thyroid and blood repertoires were. The raw public reads went through TCRdb reprocessing: fastp at Q25, MiXCR clone calling, in-frame beta chains kept. One record per CDR3 amino acid sequence lists the most common genes and DNA. The V and J calls follow TCRdb's processing rather than the paper's. The sample table contains 650,000 to 800,000 distinct CDR3 sequences; only one count was recorded for more than 40% of them. The ten most abundant clones make up over 2.5% of the sample.

Its CDR3 holds 14 amino acids, cysteine through phenylalanine. Only the CDR3 DNA stays, 42 bases, in frame from base 1. The germline V gene (reference sequence) provides CDR1 SEHNR and CDR2 FQNEAQ. This chain is built from TRBV7-9 and TRBJ1-5; tentative D gene TRBD1, with 5 bases matching. The source material was peripheral blood. This receptor was obtained from an adult man with Graves' ophthalmopathy. The bases are TGTGCCGGCAGCTTAGCAGGGAATCATCAGCCCCAGCATTTT. Its product reads: CAGSLAGNHQPQHF.